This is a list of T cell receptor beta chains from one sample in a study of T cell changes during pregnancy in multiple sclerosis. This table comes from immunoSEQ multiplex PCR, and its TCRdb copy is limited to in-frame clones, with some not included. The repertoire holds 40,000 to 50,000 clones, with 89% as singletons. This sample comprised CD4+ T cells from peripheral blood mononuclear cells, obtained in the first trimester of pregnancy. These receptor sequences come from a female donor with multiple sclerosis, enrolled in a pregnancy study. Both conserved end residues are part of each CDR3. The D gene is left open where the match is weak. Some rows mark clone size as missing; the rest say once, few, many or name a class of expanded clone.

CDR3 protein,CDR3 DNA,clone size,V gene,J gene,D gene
CARSAGGHEQYF,TGTGCCCGGAGTGCGGGAGGGCACGAGCAGTACTTC,.,TRBV2,TRBJ2-7,TRBD2
CASKRTSETYEQYF,TGTGCCAGCAAGCGTACAAGTGAAACCTACGAGCAGTACTTC,.,TRBV27,TRBJ2-7,.
CASSPGGHFHSYEQYF,TGTGCCAGCAGCCCAGGGGGACACTTCCACTCCTACGAGCAGTACTTC,.,TRBV7-3,TRBJ2-7,TRBD1
CASSVGGGGIINEQFF,TGTGCCAGCAGCGTAGGAGGGGGCGGAATAATAAATGAGCAGTTCTTC,.,TRBV9,TRBJ2-1,TRBD1
CAWSNRRDFGTDTQYF,TGTGCCTGGAGTAATCGCCGGGACTTTGGCACAGATACGCAGTATTTT,.,TRBV30,TRBJ2-3,.
CASSLDRGNTDTQYF,TGTGCCAGCAGCTTGGACAGGGGGAACACAGATACGCAGTATTTT,once,TRBV2,TRBJ2-3,TRBD1
CASSPQGQGLNEQFF,TGTGCCAGCTCACCCCAGGGACAGGGATTAAATGAGCAGTTCTTC,.,TRBV18,TRBJ2-1,TRBD1
CASSTQGSSYNEQFF,TGTGCCAGCAGCACTCAGGGGAGCTCCTACAATGAGCAGTTCTTC,.,TRBV9,TRBJ2-1,.
CASSRTGGEAFF,TGTGCCAGCAGCCGAACAGGGGGCGAAGCTTTCTTT,.,TRBV7-9,TRBJ1-1,TRBD1
CAWSTGRAGYF,TGTGCCTGGAGTACAGGGAGGGCGGGGTACTTC,.,TRBV30,TRBJ2-5,.
CSVSGTANDEKLFF,TGCAGCGTTTCGGGGACAGCGAATGATGAAAAACTGTTTTTT,.,TRBV29-1,TRBJ1-4,TRBD1
CASSPGTEQNYGYTF,TGTGCCAGCAGCCCCGGGACAGAACAAAACTATGGCTACACCTTC,.,TRBV5-4,TRBJ1-2,TRBD1
CASSQPTGGLYEQYF,TGCGCCAGCAGCCAACCCACAGGGGGCTTATACGAGCAGTACTTC,.,TRBV4-1,TRBJ2-7,TRBD1
CASSADPAGGRAYEQYF,TGTGCCAGCAGCGCGGACCCGGCGGGAGGGCGGGCCTACGAGCAGTACTTC,once,TRBV9,TRBJ2-7,TRBD2
CASAGTGNTEAFF,TGCGCCAGCGCCGGGACAGGGAACACTGAAGCTTTCTTT,once,TRBV5-1,TRBJ1-1,TRBD1
CSVDSGRPTFSYEQYF,TGCAGCGTTGATAGCGGGAGGCCGACTTTCTCCTACGAGCAGTACTTC,.,TRBV29-1,TRBJ2-7,TRBD2
CASSELRDGETQYF,TGTGCCAGCAGTGAACTTAGAGATGGAGAGACCCAGTACTTC,.,TRBV2,TRBJ2-5,.
CASSDLGDYGYTF,TGTGCCAGCAGTGACCTGGGCGACTATGGCTACACCTTC,.,TRBV2,TRBJ1-2,.
CASSRGTVNTGELFF,TGTGCCAGCAGTCGCGGGACGGTGAACACCGGGGAGCTGTTTTTT,.,TRBV4-2,TRBJ2-2,.
CASSYTGGNQPQHF,TGTGCCAGCAGTTACACAGGGGGCAATCAGCCCCAGCATTTT,.,TRBV2,TRBJ1-5,TRBD1
CASRDRGSEAFF,TGTGCCAGTAGGGACAGGGGTAGTGAAGCTTTCTTT,.,TRBV19,TRBJ1-1,TRBD1
CASSPNADTQYF,TGTGCCAGCAGTCCCAATGCAGATACGCAGTATTTT,.,TRBV6-5,TRBJ2-3,.
CASRGQGASYEQYF,TGTGCCAGCAGGGGACAAGGAGCCTCCTACGAGCAGTACTTC,.,TRBV11-1,TRBJ2-7,.
CASGLAALTDTQYF,TGTGCCAGCGGGTTAGCGGCCCTCACAGATACGCAGTATTTT,.,TRBV19,TRBJ2-3,.
CASRGRTGDVGGYTF,TGTGCCAGCAGAGGAAGGACAGGGGATGTCGGTGGCTACACCTTC,.,TRBV2,TRBJ1-2,TRBD1
CARSHPGQAMNTEAFF,TGTGCCAGAAGCCACCCAGGGCAAGCTATGAACACTGAAGCTTTCTTT,.,TRBV5-3,TRBJ1-1,.
CAISESSGREGADTQYF,TGTGCCATCAGTGAGTCGAGTGGCAGGGAGGGGGCAGATACGCAGTATTTT,.,TRBV10-3,TRBJ2-3,.
CASSLSFRGRLAGREWGTGELFF,TGTGCCAGCAGTTTATCCTTTCGGGGTCGGCTAGCGGGACGCGAATGGGGCACCGGGGAGCTGTTTTTT,.,TRBV27,TRBJ2-2,TRBD2
CASSAGTGAVPDTQYF,TGTGCCAGTAGTGCGGGGACAGGGGCTGTTCCAGATACGCAGTATTTT,.,TRBV19,TRBJ2-3,TRBD1
CASRKTADGYTF,TGTGCCAGCAGAAAGACGGCGGATGGCTACACCTTC,.,TRBV2,TRBJ1-2,.
CASSMEGNYGYTF,TGTGCCAGTAGTATGGAGGGAAACTATGGCTACACCTTC,.,TRBV19,TRBJ1-2,.
CASSPPNSFYGYTF,TGTGCCAGCTCACCACCGAACAGCTTCTATGGCTACACCTTC,.,TRBV18,TRBJ1-2,.
CASSFGRQGVYEQYF,TGTGCCAGCAGCTTTGGTCGACAGGGGGTCTACGAGCAGTACTTC,.,TRBV7-2,TRBJ2-7,TRBD1
CASSIAAGRPGGGYTF,TGTGCCAGTAGTATTGCGGCAGGGAGGCCGGGGGGTGGCTACACCTTC,.,TRBV19,TRBJ1-2,.
CASSRGQGGYNEQFF,TGTGCCAGCAGTCGGGGACAGGGGGGTTACAATGAGCAGTTCTTC,.,TRBV6-4,TRBJ2-1,TRBD1
CASSKDQGLSTDTQYF,TGTGCCAGCAGCAAGGACCAGGGGCTAAGCACAGATACGCAGTATTTT,.,TRBV5-5,TRBJ2-3,.
CASSESGGWNEQFF,TGCGCCAGCAGTGAGTCGGGAGGGTGGAATGAGCAGTTCTTC,.,TRBV10-1,TRBJ2-1,TRBD2
CASSFPPGATQETQYF,TGTGCCAGCAGTTTTCCGCCAGGGGCTACACAAGAGACCCAGTACTTC,.,TRBV28,TRBJ2-5,.
CASSKLGLAGETQYF,TGTGCCAGCAGTAAACTGGGACTAGCTGGGGAGACCCAGTACTTC,.,TRBV27,TRBJ2-5,TRBD2
CASSLEPRGSNQPQHF,TGTGCCAGCAGCTTGGAGCCCCGGGGGAGCAATCAGCCCCAGCATTTT,.,TRBV5-5,TRBJ1-5,.
CASSSDMFPYEQYF,TGCGCCAGCAGCTCAGACATGTTTCCCTACGAGCAGTACTTC,.,TRBV5-1,TRBJ2-7,.
CASSSFAQGGGLLNTEAFF,TGTGCCAGCAGTTCATTCGCCCAAGGGGGGGGCCTCCTGAACACTGAAGCTTTCTTT,.,TRBV28,TRBJ1-1,.
CASSAQGQAGEQYF,TGTGCCAGCAGCGCACAGGGACAGGCAGGCGAGCAGTACTTC,.,TRBV9,TRBJ2-7,TRBD1
CASSGGSRDRTDTQYF,TGTGCCAGCAGTGGAGGCTCGCGGGACCGCACAGATACGCAGTATTTT,.,TRBV25-1,TRBJ2-3,.
CASSPRGDGELFF,TGTGCCAGCAGCCCCCGAGGTGACGGGGAGCTGTTTTTT,.,TRBV9,TRBJ2-2,.